This is a list of T cell receptor beta chains from one sample in a study of T cells in Graves' hyperthyroidism and ophthalmopathy. From the multiplex PCR reads, TCRdb called clonotypes with MiXCR, one entry per CDR3 protein. The table records 500,000 to 650,000 distinct CDR3 sequences, roughly 15% of them present only once. The sample consisted of blood. Receptors were obtained from a woman in her 50s with Graves' ophthalmopathy. Each CDR3 is given with its conserved first and last residue. A D gene is named only where the DNA matches it firmly. Clone size is not always given. Where it is, it says once, few, many or a class for expanded clones.

d_gene,len,v_gene,abundance,j_gene,CDR3aa,CDR3nt
-,17,TRBV6-5,-,TRBJ2-6,CASSYSVGVGGANVLTF,TGTGCCAGCAGTTACTCGGTGGGGGTGGGTGGGGCCAACGTCCTGACTTTC
-,15,TRBV20-1,many,TRBJ2-1,CSARVRDTGREEQFF,TGCAGTGCACGAGTCCGGGACACGGGGAGGGAGGAGCAGTTCTTC
TRBD1,15,TRBV7-9,few,TRBJ1-1,CASSGTGGKNTEAFF,TGTGCCAGCAGTGGGACAGGGGGGAAGAACACTGAAGCTTTCTTT
-,13,TRBV7-9,-,TRBJ2-4,CASSLGVPVIQYF,TGTGCCAGCAGCTTAGGGGTTCCGGTTATTCAGTACTTC
TRBD2,16,TRBV11-3,many,TRBJ2-1,CASSPYPSGSYNEQFF,TGTGCCAGCAGCCCCTACCCTAGCGGCTCCTACAATGAGCAGTTCTTC
-,15,TRBV6-6,many,TRBJ2-7,CASSYTWTDSYEQYF,TGTGCCAGCAGTTACACCTGGACGGACTCATACGAGCAGTACTTC
-,10,TRBV2,few,TRBJ2-1,CATQAKEQFF,TGTGCCACGCAGGCTAAAGAGCAGTTCTTC
TRBD2,15,TRBV7-9,many,TRBJ2-7,CASSFGLAGSSEQYF,TGTGCCAGCAGTTTTGGACTAGCGGGCTCCAGCGAGCAGTACTTC
-,17,TRBV19,once,TRBJ1-5,CASSIIRGQGGNQPQHF,TGTGCCAGTAGTATAATCCGGGGGCAGGGTGGCAATCAGCCCCAGCATTTT
-,10,TRBV30,many,TRBJ2-5,CAWAQKTQYF,TGTGCCTGGGCCCAGAAGACCCAGTACTTC